These 15 T cell receptor beta chains were sequenced from one sample in a study of Graves' ophthalmopathy and Graves' hyperthyroidism. The authors amplified TCR beta CDR3 regions, and they did so from RNA transcripts for repertoire sequencing. Second-round multiplex PCR came after first-round RT-PCR with HTBI primers. TCRdb reprocessed the multiplex PCR reads via MiXCR and lists one record per CDR3 protein. The sample contains nearly 400,000 distinct CDR3 sequences, about 18% of which appear only once. The sample taken for sequencing was peripheral blood. The receptor source for this set is a woman between 18 and 29 years old with Graves' ophthalmopathy.

This chain joins TRBV18 and TRBJ1-5; D unresolved. CDR1 and CDR2 (germline): KGHSH, LQKENI. The CDR3 is made up of 16 amino acids. Trimming shortened V by 6 bases and J by 6 bases, and 21 bases separated the two germline ends. CDR3 nucleotide sequence: TGTGCCAGCTCTACCGAAGGGCCCCGGAGCGGTCAGCCCCAGCATTTT. This translates into CASSTEGPRSGQPQHF.

In this sample, this clonotype turned up many times. The chain links TRBV20-1 to TRBJ1-1, with TRBD1 identical over 12 bases. The V gene's germline CDR1 is DFQATT and CDR2 SNEGSKA (reference sequence). This CDR3 is 17 amino acids long. Trimming cost V 4 bases and J 3 bases; bases outside gene matches: 12. CDR3 protein: CSAKKTGTGGRDTEAFF. The DNA of the CDR3 is TGCAGTGCTAAAAAAACCGGGACAGGGGGCCGGGACACTGAAGCTTTCTTT.

This clonotype was seen more than once but under ten times. The chain links TRBV12-3 or TRBV12-4 to TRBJ1-1, with TRBD1 as a possible D gene (6 bases). This CDR3 contains 14 residues. The V gene lost 3 bases and the J gene lost 5 bases, with 13 bases spanning the gap. This CDR3 is CASSFWGPGTEAFF. CDR3 bases: TGTGCCAGCAGTTTTTGGGGGCCTGGGACTGAAGCTTTCTTT.

This clonotype was found many times. For the CDR3, the DNA is TGTGCCAGCAGTTACTCTGTGCGGGGGAGAACCTACGAGCAGTACTTC. This sequence encodes CASSYSVRGRTYEQYF. The rearrangement joins TRBV6-2 or TRBV6-3 to TRBJ2-7; TRBD2 aligns across 7 bases. The CDR3 contains 16 residues. V shed 0 bases, J shed 2 bases, and the junction held 7 bases outside the gene matches. Germline lookup yields CDR1 MNHEY and CDR2 SVGEGT.

This clonotype was recorded at least ten times. V is TRBV11-2 and J is TRBJ2-7, with TRBD1 matching over 9 bases. V lost 1 base, J lost 3 bases, and 4 bases stayed unmatched. The CDR3 extends over 15 amino acids. In germline, CDR1 is SGHAT, CDR2 FQNNGV. CDR3 in DNA: TGTGCCAGCAGCTTAGTCCGGGACAGGGACTACGAGCAGTACTTC. Its translation: CASSLVRDRDYEQYF.

This clonotype was detected many times. CDR3 sequence (DNA): TGTGCCAGCAGTTACTCCCCCCCGAGTAGCGGGGCAAAAGAGACCCAGTACTTC. Protein sequence: CASSYSPPSSGAKETQYF. V is TRBV6-5 and J is TRBJ2-5, with 8 bases fitting TRBD2. The length of the CDR3 is 18 residues. CDR1 MNHEY and CDR2 SVGAGI come from the germline V gene. Germline trimming cut 0 bases from V and 3 bases from J; bases unmatched to any gene: 12.

This chain joins TRBV7-2 and TRBJ2-5; 13 bases are a match to TRBD2. Trimming cost V 1 base and J 6 bases; bases outside gene matches: 5. Per germline, CDR1 SGHTA and CDR2 FQGNSA. The CDR3 has 16 residues. Here the CDR3 reads CASSLERTSGGQTQYF. As DNA, the CDR3 is TGTGCCAGCAGCTTAGAGCGGACTAGCGGGGGACAGACCCAGTACTTC.

This clonotype occurred many times. The rearrangement links TRBV19 to TRBJ2-6; TRBD2 might be the D (5 bases). The germline V gene has CDR1 LNHDA and CDR2 SQIVND (reference sequence). V was clipped by 8 bases and J by 0 bases, with 11 bases between them. The CDR3 totals 15 residues. CDR3 region: CASAGRNSGANVLTF. CDR3 nucleotides: TGTGCCAGTGCGGGCAGAAACTCTGGGGCCAACGTCCTGACTTTC.

This clonotype was counted at least ten times. The genes are TRBV27 and TRBJ2-7; a possible D gene is TRBD1 (6 bases). Germline V gives CDR1 MNHEY, CDR2 SMNVEV (reference sequence). The CDR3 is made up of 15 amino acids. V was pared by 1 base and J by 8 bases, with 18 bases between. As DNA, the CDR3 is TGTGCCAGCAGTTTATGGGGGACCGACAGGACAAAGCAGTACTTC. Encoded protein: CASSLWGTDRTKQYF.

This clonotype has a count of ten or more. The V and J genes are TRBV27 and TRBJ1-5; D is perhaps TRBD1 (6 bases). CDR3 length: 14 residues. The V gene lost 5 bases and the J gene lost 8 bases, with 16 bases spanning the gap. The germline V gene has CDR1 MNHEY and CDR2 SMNVEV (reference sequence). CDR3 nucleotides: TGTGCCAGCAGTCGCAACAGGGCCCGGGAGCCCCAGCATTTT. As protein: CASSRNRAREPQHF.

The chain joins TRBV5-1 to TRBJ2-7; 12 bases map to TRBD2. The germline CDR1 and CDR2 sequences are SGHRS and YFSETQ. Trimming took 0 bases from V and 3 from J; bases not matched to a gene: 7. This CDR3 comprises 17 residues. The CDR3 reads CASSLEGRLAGVYEQYF. The CDR3 DNA reads as TGCGCCAGCAGCTTGGAAGGTCGACTAGCGGGAGTCTACGAGCAGTACTTC.

At least ten counts were recorded for this clonotype. The chain has TRBV12-3 or TRBV12-4 and TRBJ1-5; D unresolved. This CDR3 region has 14 residues. The V and J ends lost 5 bases and 9 bases respectively, with 17 bases between them. Written as DNA, the CDR3 is TGTGCCAGCAGTCCACCCCCCCATCCTTCGCCCCAGCATTTT. Translated: CASSPPPHPSPQHF.

This clonotype was found many times. The chain carries TRBV7-2 and TRBJ2-2; 7 nucleotides agree with TRBD1. In germline, CDR1 is SGHTA, CDR2 FQGNSA. The CDR3 loop spans 15 amino acids. J gave up 4 bases and V 5 bases, and 7 bases lay outside the gene matches. The CDR3 spells CASSPQTGTTGELFF. The CDR3 bases are TGTGCCAGCAGCCCCCAGACAGGGACCACCGGGGAGCTGTTTTTT.

This clonotype was picked up many times. The chain carries TRBV6-1 and TRBJ2-7, with TRBD2 matching 13 bases. Germline CDR1 MNHNS, CDR2 SASEGT. The CDR3 is made up of 15 amino acids. After removal of 10 bases from V and 2 bases from J, the junction contained 8 bases not matched to a gene. In nucleotides, the CDR3 is TGTGCCACCCGCCCGGGACTAGCGGGACCCTACGAGCAGTACTTC. Its protein product is CATRPGLAGPYEQYF.

This clonotype was detected many times. V and J are TRBV29-1 and TRBJ1-1; D remains unclear. Germline V gives CDR1 SQVTM, CDR2 ANQGSEA. The CDR3 runs to 11 residues. The ends were cut back, 6 bases at V and 6 bases at J, with 11 bases in the middle. Here the CDR3 DNA reads TGCAGCGTGGTTTCGGCTGCTGAAGCTTTCTTT. Its protein is CSVVSAAEAFF.